These 12 T cell receptor beta chains originate from one sample sequenced in a study of OX40 agonist ivuxolimab in advanced cancers. The method was the immunoSEQ multiplex PCR assay. TCRdb retrieved this table from immuneACCESS and kept in-frame rearrangements only. Not all clones are present; in checked studies, unresolved V genes account for under half, and no reason is known for the remainder. For this sample there are roughly 50,000 clones; approximately 80% appear just once. The ten largest clones add up to less than 4.5% of the sample. The sample was CD4+ or CD8+ T cells sorted from blood, taken in a trial of the OX40 agonist ivuxolimab. All receptors derive from an adult with an advanced solid tumor such as melanoma, head and neck, liver or kidney cancer.

This chain's CDR3 is CASASGQGAYEQYF. The CDR3 DNA sequence: TGTGCCAGCGCATCGGGACAGGGGGCCTACGAGCAGTACTTC. V is TRBV11-2 and J is TRBJ2-7; 11 bases fit TRBD1. The CDR3 is 14 residues long. Trimming took 8 bases from V and 2 from J; bases not matched to a gene: 5. From germline, CDR1 is SGHAT and CDR2 FQNNGV.

This chain connects TRBV19 to TRBJ2-7; D uncertain. Trimming pared 4 bases from V and 3 bases from J, leaving 7 bases between. CDR1 LNHDA and CDR2 SQIVND come from the germline V gene (reference sequence). The CDR3 runs 12 residues. CDR3 DNA sequence: TGTGCCAGTAGTAACAGCTTCTACGAGCAGTACTTC. Its translation: CASSNSFYEQYF.

The V call is TRBV7-3, the J call TRBJ2-3; D may be TRBD2 (5 bases). Germline CDR1 reads SGHTA; CDR2 reads FQGTGA. The CDR3 covers 16 residues. V was pared by 5 bases and J by 1 base, with 16 bases between. CDR3 in amino acids: CASSPPRLGGTDTQYF. CDR3 nucleotide sequence: TGTGCCAGCAGCCCACCTAGACTCGGGGGCACAGATACGCAGTATTTT.

This sequence joins TRBV5-5 and TRBJ2-5; 9 bases align to TRBD2. V lost 0 bases, J lost 5 bases, and 5 bases stayed unmatched. The germline gives CDR1 SGHKS, CDR2 YYEKEE (reference sequence). The CDR3 runs to 15 residues. The CDR3 sequence: CASSLGGLAIETQYF. DNA of the CDR3: TGTGCCAGCAGCTTGGGGGGACTAGCTATTGAGACCCAGTACTTC.

The chain joins TRBV7-8 to TRBJ1-1; D unclear. Germline values: CDR1 SGHVS, CDR2 FQNEAQ. The CDR3 has 15 amino acids. Trimming stripped 0 bases from V and 0 bases from J, with 8 bases between. The CDR3 DNA reads TGTGCCAGCAGCTTAGCGGGAAGGGTGAACACTGAAGCTTTCTTT. Amino acids: CASSLAGRVNTEAFF.

The J gene is TRBJ2-1, the V gene TRBV29-1; 13 bases map to TRBD2. Per germline, CDR1 SQVTM and CDR2 ANQGSEA. This CDR3 has 15 residues. The trim removed 4 bases at V and 6 bases at J, leaving 6 bases unmatched. CDR3 DNA: TGCAGCGTTGGAAACCGACTAGCGGGAGGCAATGAGCAGTTCTTC. The encoded protein is CSVGNRLAGGNEQFF.

V usage is TRBV9 and J usage is TRBJ2-1, with D hard to call. V gave up 0 bases and J gave up 4 bases, with 5 bases separating them. CDR3 length: 13 residues. Germline V lookup: CDR1 SGDLS, CDR2 YYNGEE. CDR3 nucleotide sequence: TGTGCCAGCAGCGTAGGAGTATACAATGAGCAGTTCTTC. The encoded protein is CASSVGVYNEQFF.

This chain uses TRBV30 with TRBJ1-4; D uncertain. V lost 3 bases to trimming and J lost 8 bases, with 7 bases between them. Germline-derived CDR1 and CDR2 are GTSNPN and SVGIG (reference sequence). The CDR3 runs to 11 residues. DNA for the CDR3: TGTGCCTGGAGGCATGACGAAAAACTGTTTTTT. Amino acids: CAWRHDEKLFF.

The chain recombines TRBV10-1 with TRBJ2-7; perhaps TRBD2 as D (5 bases). The V end was cut by 4 bases, the J end by 6 bases, with 16 bases between. The CDR3 covers 14 residues. Germline CDR1 is WNHNN and CDR2 is SYGVQD (reference sequence). The CDR3 DNA follows: TGCGCCAGCAGTGTCGGACGGAGCCGGGGCGAGCAGTACTTC. It encodes CASSVGRSRGEQYF.

The gene calls are TRBV18 and TRBJ1-2, with 7 bases that match TRBD1. CDR3 length: 15 residues. Germline CDR1 is KGHSH and CDR2 is LQKENI. V dropped 5 bases and J dropped 3; count of bases not matched to a gene: 9. CDR3 DNA sequence: TGTGCCAGCTCAGCCGACAGGGATGATTACTATGGCTACACCTTC. It yields the protein CASSADRDDYYGYTF.

The V and J genes are TRBV30 and TRBJ2-3; D might be TRBD1 or TRBD2, each matching 6 bases. Looked up from germline, CDR1 is GTSNPN and CDR2 is SVGIG (reference sequence). This CDR3 has 13 residues. The V end lost 3 bases, the J end lost 6 bases, and 13 bases lay between the germline ends. The CDR3 bases are TGTGCCTGGAGCGATAGGGGGGTGGATACGCAGTATTTT. It translates to CAWSDRGVDTQYF.

The chain recombines TRBV10-2 with TRBJ2-5; 14 nucleotides line up with TRBD2. The V gene's germline CDR1 is WSHSY and CDR2 SAAADI. The CDR3 is made up of 16 amino acids. Losses at the gene ends were 7 bases for V and 5 bases for J; bases not matched to a gene: 9. The CDR3: CASTPGLAGGSETQYF. CDR3 in DNA: TGCGCCAGCACCCCTGGACTAGCGGGGGGTTCTGAGACCCAGTACTTC.